This TCR beta chain was sequenced for a study of regulatory T cells in long-lasting Graves disease. Across the whole study: Newly diagnosed Graves' patients had under 3 months of antithyroid drugs.

Time point in this sample: newly diagnosed GD, antithyroid drugs for less than 3 months. After RNA was extracted from PBMCs, the TCR library was made from it. CDR3-region Arm-PCR and iRepertoire HTBI primers produced the TCR beta libraries. TCRdb passed the multiplex PCR reads through MiXCR, listing each CDR3 protein once. Here the sample spans over 300,000 distinct CDR3 sequences, 15% to 18% being singletons. This clonotype was counted at least ten times. The CDR3 runs 16 residues. Germline CDR1 reads KGHDR; CDR2 reads SFDVKD. The V segment lost 9 bases and the J segment 1 base; nucleotides outside the gene matches: 13.

This TCR was recovered from a female donor with Graves disease. The sequencing used peripheral blood mononuclear cells (PBMCs), collected at new diagnosis, from a patient treated with antithyroid drugs. The chain combines TRBV24-1 with TRBJ1-1; 7 bases match TRBD1. The CDR3 loop is CATAAGPGTENTEAFF. CDR3 in DNA: TGTGCCACCGCAGCGGGGCCCGGGACAGAGAACACTGAAGCTTTCTTT.